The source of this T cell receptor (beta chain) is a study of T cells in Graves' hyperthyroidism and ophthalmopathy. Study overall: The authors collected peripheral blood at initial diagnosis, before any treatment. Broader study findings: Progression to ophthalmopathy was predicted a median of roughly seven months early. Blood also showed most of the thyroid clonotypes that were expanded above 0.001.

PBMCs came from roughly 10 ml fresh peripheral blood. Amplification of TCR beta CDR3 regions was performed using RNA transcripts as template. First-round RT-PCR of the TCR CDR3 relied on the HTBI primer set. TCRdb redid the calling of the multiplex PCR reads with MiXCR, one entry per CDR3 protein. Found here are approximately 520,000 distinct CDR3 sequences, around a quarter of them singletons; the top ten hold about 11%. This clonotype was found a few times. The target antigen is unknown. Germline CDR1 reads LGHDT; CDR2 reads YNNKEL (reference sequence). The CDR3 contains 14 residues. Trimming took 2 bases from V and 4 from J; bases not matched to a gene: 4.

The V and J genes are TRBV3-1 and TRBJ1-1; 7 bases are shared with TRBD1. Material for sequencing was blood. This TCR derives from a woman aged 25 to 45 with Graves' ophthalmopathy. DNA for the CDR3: TGTGCCAGCAGCCAAACAGGGGTAGGCACTGAAGCTTTCTTT. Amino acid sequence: CASSQTGVGTEAFF.